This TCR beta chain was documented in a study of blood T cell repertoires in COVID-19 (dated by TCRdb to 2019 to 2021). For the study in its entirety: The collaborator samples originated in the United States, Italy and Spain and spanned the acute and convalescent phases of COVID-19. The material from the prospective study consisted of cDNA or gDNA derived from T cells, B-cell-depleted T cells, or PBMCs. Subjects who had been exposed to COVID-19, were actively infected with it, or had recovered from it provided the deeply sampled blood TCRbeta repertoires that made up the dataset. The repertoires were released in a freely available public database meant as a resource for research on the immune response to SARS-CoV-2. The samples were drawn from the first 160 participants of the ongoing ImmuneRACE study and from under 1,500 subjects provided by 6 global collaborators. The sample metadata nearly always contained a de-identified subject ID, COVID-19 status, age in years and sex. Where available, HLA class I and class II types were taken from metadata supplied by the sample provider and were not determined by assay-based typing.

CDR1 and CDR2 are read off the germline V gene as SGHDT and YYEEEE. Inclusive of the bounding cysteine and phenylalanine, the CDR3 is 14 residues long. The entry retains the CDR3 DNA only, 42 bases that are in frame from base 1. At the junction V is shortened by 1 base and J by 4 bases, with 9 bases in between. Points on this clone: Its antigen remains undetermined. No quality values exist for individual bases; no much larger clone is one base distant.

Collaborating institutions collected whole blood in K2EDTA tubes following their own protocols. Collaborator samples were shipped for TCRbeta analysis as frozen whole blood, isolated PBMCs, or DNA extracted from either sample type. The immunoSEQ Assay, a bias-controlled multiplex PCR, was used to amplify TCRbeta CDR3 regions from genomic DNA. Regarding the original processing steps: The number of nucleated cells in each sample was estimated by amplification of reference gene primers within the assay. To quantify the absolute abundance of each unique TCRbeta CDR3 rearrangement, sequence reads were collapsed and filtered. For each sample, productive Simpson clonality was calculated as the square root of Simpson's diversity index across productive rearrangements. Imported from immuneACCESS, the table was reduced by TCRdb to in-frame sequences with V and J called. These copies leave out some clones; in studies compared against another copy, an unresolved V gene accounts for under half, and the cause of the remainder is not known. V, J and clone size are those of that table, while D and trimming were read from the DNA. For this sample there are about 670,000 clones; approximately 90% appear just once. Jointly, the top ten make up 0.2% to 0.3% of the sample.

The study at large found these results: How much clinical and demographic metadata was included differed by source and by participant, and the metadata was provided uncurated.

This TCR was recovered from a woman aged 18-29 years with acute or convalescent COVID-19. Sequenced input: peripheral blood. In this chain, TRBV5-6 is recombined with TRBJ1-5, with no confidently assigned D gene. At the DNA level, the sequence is TGTGCCAGCAGCTTGCTCAGGAAAAATCAGCCCCAGCATTTT. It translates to CASSLLRKNQPQHF.